Below, 16 T cell receptor beta chains from the same sample are listed, as sequenced in a study of T-cell reconstitution after alpha-beta-depleted transplantation in children. As it was prepared, the TCRbeta library received unique molecular identifiers. TCRdb reanalysed the PCR reads using MiXCR and keeps one entry per CDR3 protein. This sample has a few hundred thousand distinct CDR3 sequences, with approximately 12% found just once. The sequencing here drew on PBMCs, mostly from graft donor cells, taken 360 days after TCRalphabeta/CD19-depleted stem cell transplant. Source of these receptors: a male patient younger than 18 who had a stem cell transplant for acute myeloid leukemia, so the T cells may come from the graft donor.

This clonotype appeared many times. CDR3 nucleotides: TGCAGCGTTGAAGGTGGACTAGCGGCCAACAATGAGCAGTTCTTC. This codes for CSVEGGLAANNEQFF. The gene calls are TRBV29-1 and TRBJ2-1, with 10 positions matching TRBD2. The germline CDR1 and CDR2 sequences are SQVTM and ANQGSEA. With V trimmed by 1 base and J by 5 bases, 5 bases remained unmatched. The CDR3 contains 15 residues.

This clonotype has a handful of counts. The J gene is TRBJ2-2, the V gene TRBV20-1, with 10 nucleotides matching TRBD2. Germline V gives CDR1 DFQATT, CDR2 SNEGSKA (reference sequence). The CDR3 runs to 15 residues. The V gene end was trimmed by 2 bases and the J gene end by 4 bases; junction bases not matched to a gene: 4. The CDR3 is CSARTGLAPTGELFF. CDR3 DNA: TGCAGTGCTAGAACGGGACTAGCGCCCACCGGGGAGCTGTTTTTT.

The CDR3 bases are TGTGCCAGCAGTCCCCTGGGACTAGCGGGAAGGAATGAGCAGTTCTTC. It specifies CASSPLGLAGRNEQFF. V and J are TRBV6-1 and TRBJ2-1; 13 bases are shared with TRBD2. J gave up 7 bases and V 5 bases, and 8 bases lay outside the gene matches. The CDR3 length is 16 residues. In germline, CDR1 is MNHNS, CDR2 SASEGT.

This clonotype was found a few times. The J gene is TRBJ2-7, the V gene TRBV12-3 or TRBV12-4; 7 bases agree with TRBD1. V dropped 1 base and J dropped 3; count of bases not matched to a gene: 6. The CDR3 covers 15 residues. CDR3 in DNA: TGTGCCAGCAGTTTAGGACAGGGTCCGGGCTACGAGCAGTACTTC. Translation: CASSLGQGPGYEQYF.

This clonotype was observed a handful of times. Because it lacks the conserved phenylalanine or tryptophan at the end, this CDR3 is likely a read error. The limits of the CDR3 on the DNA are not certain, so only TCRdb's listed CDR3 is given. The chain has TRBV20-1 and TRBJ2-7; the table's D gene call, TRBD2, was not cross checked with the DNA. The CDR3 numbers 11 amino acids, ends counted. Germline values: CDR1 DFQATT, CDR2 SNEGSKA (reference sequence). CDR3 region: CSASTLAGPYL.

This clonotype occurred a few times. The J gene is TRBJ1-3, the V gene TRBV20-1, with a tentative D call TRBD1 (6 bases). CDR1 and CDR2 (germline): DFQATT, SNEGSKA (reference sequence). The V end lost 6 bases, the J end lost 0 bases, and 18 bases lay between the germline ends. The CDR3 length is 16 residues. The CDR3 loop reads CSAAQGYQSSGNTIYF. The CDR3 DNA follows: TGCAGTGCCGCCCAGGGGTACCAAAGCTCTGGAAACACCATATATTTT.

This clonotype occurred a few times. The V call is TRBV20-1, the J call TRBJ2-2; the match to TRBD2 covers 8 bases. Germline CDR1 DFQATT, CDR2 SNEGSKA (reference sequence). V trimming: 1 base; J trimming: 2 bases; junction bases outside the gene matches: 9. CDR3 length: 17 amino acids. In DNA, the CDR3 is TGCAGTGCTAGAGCGGGGGCGGGAGGAAGAAACACCGGGGAGCTGTTTTTT. As protein: CSARAGAGGRNTGELFF.

This clonotype was seen more than once but under ten times. This chain connects TRBV7-9 to TRBJ2-1; no firm D call. The CDR3 loop spans 13 amino acids. In germline, CDR1 is SEHNR, CDR2 FQNEAQ (reference sequence). The V end was cut by 7 bases, the J end by 4 bases, with 11 bases between. CDR3 loop: CASTPWSYNEQFF. The CDR3 nucleotides read TGTGCCAGCACCCCGTGGAGTTACAATGAGCAGTTCTTC.

This chain connects TRBV3-1 to TRBJ2-1; TRBD1 matches at 7 bases. The trim removed 4 bases at V and 2 bases at J, leaving 8 bases unmatched. The CDR3 sequence is 16 residues long. Germline CDR1 LGHDT, CDR2 YNNKEL (reference sequence). Written as DNA, the CDR3 is TGTGCCAGCAGCCGTAATTTAGGGACAGCCTACAATGAGCAGTTCTTC. It specifies CASSRNLGTAYNEQFF.

CDR3 residues: CASSQATDRDSYEQYF. The CDR3, as DNA: TGCGCCAGCAGCCAAGCGACAGATAGAGACTCCTACGAGCAGTACTTC. The V and J genes are TRBV4-3 and TRBJ2-7; possibly TRBD1 for D (5 bases). CDR3 length: 16 residues. Trimming took off 1 base at V and 0 bases at J, with 13 bases between the two ends. The germline V gene encodes CDR1 LGHNA and CDR2 YSLEER.

This clonotype was recorded many times. The V and J genes are TRBV5-1 and TRBJ2-3; 8 positions agree with TRBD1. Germline loops: CDR1 SGHRS, CDR2 YFSETQ. CDR3 size: 15 residues. V lost 4 bases to trimming and J lost 4 bases; unmatched junction nucleotides: 8. CDR3 in amino acids: CASSDRTGSADTQYF. The CDR3 bases are TGCGCCAGCAGCGATCGGACAGGGAGCGCAGATACGCAGTATTTT.

There are a few counts of this clonotype. The genes are TRBV6-2 or TRBV6-3 and TRBJ2-7, with 7 bases lining up with TRBD2. Trimming cost V 7 bases and J 3 bases; bases outside gene matches: 12. Germline-derived CDR1 and CDR2 are MNHEY and SVGEGT. The CDR3 length is 15 residues. The CDR3 bases are TGTGCCAGCATCCCTCGGGGAGGGCAAGTCTACGAGCAGTACTTC. Its protein product is CASIPRGGQVYEQYF.

The sample holds a few counts of this clonotype. V is TRBV5-6 and J is TRBJ2-2; D is unresolved. The V and J ends lost 0 bases and 9 bases respectively, with 6 bases between them. The CDR3 has 12 residues. CDR1 SGHDT and CDR2 YYEEEE come from the germline V gene. The CDR3 here is CASSLAPRELFF. In nucleotides, the CDR3 is TGTGCCAGCAGCTTGGCCCCTAGGGAGCTGTTTTTT.

The CDR3 is CASSLGAGGLLNYEQYF. CDR3 bases: TGCGCCAGCAGCTTGGGGGCCGGGGGGCTTCTTAATTACGAGCAGTACTTC. The chain joins TRBV5-1 to TRBJ2-7; perhaps TRBD2 as D (7 bases). The V gene's germline CDR1 is SGHRS and CDR2 YFSETQ. V lost 0 bases, J lost 4 bases, and 20 bases lay in between. The CDR3 runs to 17 residues.

V and J are TRBV7-6 and TRBJ2-1; unclear D gene. The CDR3 contains 14 residues. Per the germline V gene, CDR1 is SGHVS and CDR2 is FNYEAQ. Deletions cut 3 bases from V and 5 bases from J, with 11 bases between. The CDR3 DNA is TGTGCCAGCAGCTTCGAATTGGGTAACAATGAGCAGTTCTTC. Encoded protein: CASSFELGNNEQFF.

The chain is built from TRBV12-3 or TRBV12-4 and TRBJ2-7; D unclear. V lost 7 bases, J lost 6 bases, and 19 bases lay in between. This CDR3 is built from 14 residues. CDR3 in DNA: TGTGCCAGCACCCTTCTGGCCGGAAAGGGCGAGCAGTACTTC. Its translation: CASTLLAGKGEQYF.